This T cell receptor (beta chain) stems from a study of CD8+ T cells in alopecia areata. Study information: Treated patients were given oral tofacitinib, which was dosed at 5 to 10 mg twice daily.

Investigators isolated RNA and reverse transcribed it into cDNA to act as the sequencing template. Some clones are missing from TCRdb's copy, which holds only in-frame ones; the method was immunoSEQ multiplex PCR. The sample lists about 150,000 clones, roughly 64% occurring once. Of note for this clone: Its antigen remains unknown.

Study conclusions and caveats: Higher clonality than in normal scalp was seen in lesional scalp, especially alopecia totalis/universalis.

Trimming pared 1 base from V and 5 bases from J, leaving 7 bases between. The CDR3 is 13 amino acids. CDR1 is SGHVS, CDR2 FNYEAQ, per germline. V gene TRBV7-6 combines with J gene TRBJ2-3; no definite D call. The source of this sequence is a human donor with alopecia areata. This sample comprised CD4+ T cells sorted from blood, obtained at week 0. For the CDR3, the DNA is TGTGCCAGCAGCTTAGGGGTCGGAGATACGCAGTATTTT. Encoded protein: CASSLGVGDTQYF. Looking up the rest from reference TRBV7-6 and TRBJ2-3 gives the full variable domain: GAGVSQSPRYKVTKRGQDVALRCDPISGHVSLYWYRQALGQGPEFLTYFNYEAQQDKSGLPNDRFSAERPEGSISTLTIQRTEQRDSAMYRCASSLGVGDTQYFGPGTRLTVL.